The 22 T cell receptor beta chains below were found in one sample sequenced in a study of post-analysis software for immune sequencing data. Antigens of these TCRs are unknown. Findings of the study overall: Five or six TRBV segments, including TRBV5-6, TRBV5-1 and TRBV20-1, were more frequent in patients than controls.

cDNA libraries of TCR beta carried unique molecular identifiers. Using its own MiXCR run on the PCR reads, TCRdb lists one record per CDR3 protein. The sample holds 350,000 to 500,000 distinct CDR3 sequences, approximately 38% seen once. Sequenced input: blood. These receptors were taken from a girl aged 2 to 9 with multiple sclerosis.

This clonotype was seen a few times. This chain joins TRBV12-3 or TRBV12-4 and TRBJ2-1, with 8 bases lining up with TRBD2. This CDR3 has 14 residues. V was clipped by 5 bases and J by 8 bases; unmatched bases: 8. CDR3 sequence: CASSPGLEDDEQFF. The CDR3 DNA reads TGTGCCAGCAGTCCGGGACTAGAAGACGATGAGCAGTTCTTC.

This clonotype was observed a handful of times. In nucleotides, the CDR3 is TGTGCCAGCAGCCTGACTGGACTAGCGGCTTGGGGGGGGTCCCACGAGCAGTACTTC. This translates into CASSLTGLAAWGGSHEQYF. The rearrangement links TRBV5-5 to TRBJ2-7; TRBD2 aligns across 10 bases. Unmatched junction bases numbered 21, after V lost 4 bases and J lost 5 bases. This CDR3 spans 19 amino acids. Per germline, CDR1 SGHKS and CDR2 YYEKEE (reference sequence).

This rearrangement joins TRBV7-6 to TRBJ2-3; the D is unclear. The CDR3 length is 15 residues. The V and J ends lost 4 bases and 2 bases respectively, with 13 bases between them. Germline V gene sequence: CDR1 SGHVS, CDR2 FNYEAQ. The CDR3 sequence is CASSSSPRPTDTQYF. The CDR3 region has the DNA TGTGCCAGCAGCTCCAGCCCAAGACCCACAGATACGCAGTATTTT.

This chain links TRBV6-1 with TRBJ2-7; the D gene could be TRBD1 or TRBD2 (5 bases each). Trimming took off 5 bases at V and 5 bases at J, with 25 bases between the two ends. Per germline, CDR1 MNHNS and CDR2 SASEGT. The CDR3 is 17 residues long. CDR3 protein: CASSRKFRDGGPDEQYF. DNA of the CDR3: TGTGCCAGCAGTCGGAAATTCCGGGACGGAGGACCTGACGAGCAGTACTTC.

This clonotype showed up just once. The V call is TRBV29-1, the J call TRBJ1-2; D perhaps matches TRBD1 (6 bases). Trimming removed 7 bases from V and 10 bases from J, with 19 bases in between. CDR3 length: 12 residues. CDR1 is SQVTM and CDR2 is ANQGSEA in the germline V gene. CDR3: CSALYLGADYTF. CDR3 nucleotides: TGCAGCGCCCTGTACTTGGGGGCGGACTACACCTTC.

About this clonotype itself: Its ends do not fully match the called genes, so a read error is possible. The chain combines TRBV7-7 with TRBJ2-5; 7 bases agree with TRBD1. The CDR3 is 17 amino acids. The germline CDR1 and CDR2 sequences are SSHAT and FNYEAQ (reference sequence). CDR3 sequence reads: CASSSTRDRLSGETQYF. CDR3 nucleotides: TGTGCTAGCAGCTCGACAAGGGACAGACTATCGGGGGAGACCCAGTACTTC.

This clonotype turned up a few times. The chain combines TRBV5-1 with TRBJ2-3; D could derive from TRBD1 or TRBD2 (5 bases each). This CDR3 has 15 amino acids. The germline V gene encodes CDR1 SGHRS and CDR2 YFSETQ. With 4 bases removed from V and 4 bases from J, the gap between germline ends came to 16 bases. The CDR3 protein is CASSSILRGPDTQYF. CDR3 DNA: TGCGCCAGCAGCAGCATCCTACGGGGACCAGATACGCAGTATTTT.

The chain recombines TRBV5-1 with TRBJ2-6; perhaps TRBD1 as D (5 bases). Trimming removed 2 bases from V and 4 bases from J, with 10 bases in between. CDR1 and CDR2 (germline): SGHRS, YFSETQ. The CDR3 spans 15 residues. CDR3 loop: CASSFQGSGANVLTF. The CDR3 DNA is TGCGCCAGCAGCTTCCAGGGATCCGGGGCCAACGTCCTGACTTTC.

CDR3 sequence (DNA): TGTGCCAGCAGCCCGGACCGGTTCGGGGAGCAGTACTTC. Encoded protein: CASSPDRFGEQYF. The genes are TRBV7-3 and TRBJ2-7; no firm D call. CDR3 length: 13 amino acids. V shed 5 bases and J shed 7 bases, with 15 bases lying between them. Per germline, CDR1 SGHTA and CDR2 FQGTGA.

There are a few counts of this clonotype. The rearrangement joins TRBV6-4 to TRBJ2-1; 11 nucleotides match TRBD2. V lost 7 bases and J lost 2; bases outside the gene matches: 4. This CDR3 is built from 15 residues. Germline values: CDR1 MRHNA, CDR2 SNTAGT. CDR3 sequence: CASTIAGGPYNEQFF. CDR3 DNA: TGTGCCAGCACCATAGCGGGGGGGCCCTACAATGAGCAGTTCTTC.

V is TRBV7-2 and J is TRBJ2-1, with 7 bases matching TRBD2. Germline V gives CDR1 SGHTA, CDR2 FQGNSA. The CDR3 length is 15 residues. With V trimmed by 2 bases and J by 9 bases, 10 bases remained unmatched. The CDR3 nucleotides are TGTGCCAGCAGCTTATTGAGACAGTCGGGGGGTGAGCAGTTCTTC. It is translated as CASSLLRQSGGEQFF.

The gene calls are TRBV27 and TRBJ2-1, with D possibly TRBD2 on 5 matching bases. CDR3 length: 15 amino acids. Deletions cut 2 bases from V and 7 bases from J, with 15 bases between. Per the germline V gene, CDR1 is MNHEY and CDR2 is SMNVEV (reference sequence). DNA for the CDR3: TGTGCCAGCAGTTTACGAGACTATTCATTTAATGAGCAGTTCTTC. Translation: CASSLRDYSFNEQFF.

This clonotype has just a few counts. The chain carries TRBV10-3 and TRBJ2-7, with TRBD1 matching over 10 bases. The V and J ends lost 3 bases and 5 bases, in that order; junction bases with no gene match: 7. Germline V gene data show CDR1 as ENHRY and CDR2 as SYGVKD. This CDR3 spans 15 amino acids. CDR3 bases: TGTGCCATCAGTGACCGCCGGGACAGGGGCAACGAGCAGTACTTC. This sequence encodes CAISDRRDRGNEQYF.

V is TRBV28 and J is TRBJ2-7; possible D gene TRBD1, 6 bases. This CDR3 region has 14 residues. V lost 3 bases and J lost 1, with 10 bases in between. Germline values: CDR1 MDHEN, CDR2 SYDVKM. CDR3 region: CASSLRDTSYEQYF. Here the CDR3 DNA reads TGTGCCAGCAGTTTGAGGGACACATCCTACGAGCAGTACTTC.

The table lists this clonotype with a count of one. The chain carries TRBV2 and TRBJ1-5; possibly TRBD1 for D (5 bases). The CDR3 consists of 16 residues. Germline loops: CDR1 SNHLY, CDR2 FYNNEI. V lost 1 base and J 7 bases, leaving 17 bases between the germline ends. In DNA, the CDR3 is TGTGCCAGCAGTGAAGGGCTTGGGGCAGGACTCCAGCCCCAGCATTTT. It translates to CASSEGLGAGLQPQHF.

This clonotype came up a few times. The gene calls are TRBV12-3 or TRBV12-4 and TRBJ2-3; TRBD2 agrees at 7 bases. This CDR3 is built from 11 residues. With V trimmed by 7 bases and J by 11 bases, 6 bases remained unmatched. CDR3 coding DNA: TGTGCCAGCACCGATGGACTAGAGCAGTATTTT. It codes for CASTDGLEQYF.

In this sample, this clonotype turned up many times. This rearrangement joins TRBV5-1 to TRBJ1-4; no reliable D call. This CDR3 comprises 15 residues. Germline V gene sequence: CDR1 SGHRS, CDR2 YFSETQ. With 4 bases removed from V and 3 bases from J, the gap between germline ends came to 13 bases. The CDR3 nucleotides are TGCGCCAGCAGCCCGGAGGCTCAACCTAATGAAAAACTGTTTTTT. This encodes CASSPEAQPNEKLFF.

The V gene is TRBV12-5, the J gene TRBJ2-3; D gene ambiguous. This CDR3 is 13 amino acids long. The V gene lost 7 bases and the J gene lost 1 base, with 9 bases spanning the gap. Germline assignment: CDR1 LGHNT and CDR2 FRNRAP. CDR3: CASAVGGTDTQYF. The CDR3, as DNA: TGTGCTAGTGCAGTGGGCGGCACAGATACGCAGTATTTT.

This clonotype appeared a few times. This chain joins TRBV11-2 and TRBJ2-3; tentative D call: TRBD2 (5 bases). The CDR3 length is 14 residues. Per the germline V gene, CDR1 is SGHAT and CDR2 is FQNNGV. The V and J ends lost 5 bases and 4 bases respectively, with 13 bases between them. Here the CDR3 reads CASSRDFGADTQYF. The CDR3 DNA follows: TGTGCCAGCAGCCGGGATTTCGGCGCAGATACGCAGTATTTT. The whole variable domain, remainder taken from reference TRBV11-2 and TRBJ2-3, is EAGVAQSPRYKIIEKRQSVAFWCNPISGHATLYWYQQILGQGPKLLIQFQNNGVVDDSQLPKDRFSAERLKGVDSTLKIQPAKLEDSAVYLCASSRDFGADTQYFGPGTRLTVL.

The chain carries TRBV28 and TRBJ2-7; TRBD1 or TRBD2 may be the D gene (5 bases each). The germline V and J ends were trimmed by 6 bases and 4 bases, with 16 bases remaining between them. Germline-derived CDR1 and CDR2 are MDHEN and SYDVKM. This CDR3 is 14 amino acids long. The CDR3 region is CASSWDGKGYEQYF. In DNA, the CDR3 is TGTGCCAGCAGCTGGGACGGGAAAGGATACGAGCAGTACTTC.

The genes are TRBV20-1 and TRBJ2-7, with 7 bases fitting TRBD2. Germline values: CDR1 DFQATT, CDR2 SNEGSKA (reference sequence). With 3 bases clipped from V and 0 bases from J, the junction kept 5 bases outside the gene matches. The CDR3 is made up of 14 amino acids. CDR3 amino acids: CSARLAENSYEQYF. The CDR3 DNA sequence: TGCAGTGCTAGGCTAGCGGAGAACTCCTACGAGCAGTACTTC.

As DNA, the CDR3 is TGTGCCATCAGGGACCCGGCCCGGGCCCTCTCCACAGATACGCAGTATTTT. This sequence encodes CAIRDPARALSTDTQYF. The chain joins TRBV10-3 to TRBJ2-3; no clear D. The V end lost 6 bases, the J end lost 2 bases, and 21 bases lay between the germline ends. The germline V gene has CDR1 ENHRY and CDR2 SYGVKD. The CDR3 is made up of 17 amino acids.